The 27 T cell receptor beta chains given below trace back to one sample, sequenced in a study of CXCR3-negative and CXCR3-positive naive CD8 T cells. These receptors have no known antigen. Libraries were UMI-labeled 5' RACE TRB cDNA. TCRdb reanalyzed the 5' RACE reads, giving one entry per CDR3 protein sequence and no DNA. In total, the table holds 100,000 to 150,000 distinct CDR3 sequences. Study-wide results and caveats: More hydrophobic TRB CDR3s were found in CXCR3-positive naive cells than in CXCR3-negative naive cells.

The sequenced sample was naive CXCR3+ CD8+ T cells from blood. Subset denoted: CD45RO-CCR7+CD27+CD95- naive CD8+ T cells expressing CXCR3 (TNR3+). These receptors were taken from a human donor in good health. Some clones in this sample may be carry-over from other donors' samples.

The chain joins TRBV10-1 to TRBJ1-5. Germline V lookup: CDR1 WNHNN, CDR2 SYGVQD (reference sequence). The CDR3 has 14 residues. This CDR3 is CASSEDQGYQPQHF.

The chain employs TRBV6-5 and TRBJ1-1; there is no DNA to check the TCRdb D call of TRBD1. In germline, CDR1 is MNHEY, CDR2 SVGAGI. The CDR3 is 14 amino acids. The CDR3 is CASSYGQGATEAFF.

This chain uses TRBV23-1 with TRBJ2-4; the TCRdb call, TRBD1, lacks DNA for checking. TRBV23-1 is treated as an ORF (open reading frame) with a function not yet certain. This CDR3 is built from 14 residues. CDR3 amino acids: CASSPFRQGDIRYF.

The J gene is TRBJ1-4, the V gene TRBV4-3; TCRdb's assignment of TRBD1 cannot be checked, as there is no DNA. Germline V gives CDR1 LGHNA, CDR2 YSLEER. The CDR3 totals 14 residues. The CDR3 reads CASSQDRQNEKLFF.

The J gene is TRBJ1-5, the V gene TRBV20-1. CDR1 is DFQATT, CDR2 SNEGSKA, per germline (reference sequence). The CDR3 loop spans 15 amino acids. The CDR3 loop is CSARVEQPSNQPQHF.

This CDR3 reads CASSFTGARDTQYF. The V call is TRBV12-3 or TRBV12-4, the J call TRBJ2-3; absent DNA, TCRdb's TRBD1 call cannot be checked. The CDR3 consists of 14 residues.

Here the CDR3 reads CSSSKGTSGCSYEQYF. This chain connects TRBV21-1 to TRBJ2-7; as DNA is missing, the TRBD2 call by TCRdb cannot be tested. TRBV21-1 has pseudogene status. CDR3 length: 16 residues.

The chain has TRBV10-3 and TRBJ1-1; the TRBD1 assignment by TCRdb is unverifiable without DNA. CDR1 and CDR2 from the germline V gene are ENHRY and SYGVKD. This CDR3 has 15 amino acids. CDR3 amino acids: CAISVGTGANTEAFF.

The V and J genes are TRBV27 and TRBJ2-7; the D gene TCRdb calls, TRBD2, cannot be checked with no DNA. The CDR3 has 12 residues. Germline values: CDR1 MNHEY, CDR2 SMNVEV (reference sequence). The CDR3 reads CASGPDSYEQYF.

The chain combines TRBV20-1 with TRBJ2-7; TCRdb's D call of TRBD1 is untestable without DNA. Looked up from germline, CDR1 is DFQATT and CDR2 is SNEGSKA (reference sequence). The CDR3 loop spans 15 amino acids. The CDR3 protein is CSARDYRGLAYEQYF.

The V call is TRBV28, the J call TRBJ2-5. The CDR3 covers 12 residues. Germline V CDR1 and CDR2: MDHEN, SYDVKM. The CDR3 protein is CASSKQLETQYF.

The chain has TRBV4-1 and TRBJ2-7; TCRdb indicates TRBD1, and absent DNA this call remains unverified. Germline loops: CDR1 MGHRA, CDR2 YSYEKL. This CDR3 region has 15 residues. The CDR3 is CASSQVRLPGDEQYF.

The chain has TRBV4-3 and TRBJ2-1. The CDR3 runs 14 residues. Germline V gene lookup returns CDR1 LGHNA and CDR2 YSLEER. CDR3 sequence reads: CASSLSDTYNEQFF.

The chain links TRBV5-1 to TRBJ1-1; no DNA is available, so the TRBD1 call from TCRdb remains unchecked. This CDR3 region has 16 residues. CDR1 SGHRS and CDR2 YFSETQ come from the germline V gene. The CDR3 loop reads CASSPEGVSPNTEAFF.

This chain uses TRBV9 with TRBJ2-3. Germline V gene lookup returns CDR1 SGDLS and CDR2 YYNGEE. The CDR3 sequence is 13 residues long. The CDR3 sequence is CASSILSTDTQYF. Based on the CDR3 plus reference TRBV9 and TRBJ2-3, the full variable domain is DSGVTQTPKHLITATGQRVTLRCSPRSGDLSVYWYQQSLDQGLQFLIQYYNGEERAKGNILERFSAQQFPDLHSELNLSSLELGDSALYFCASSILSTDTQYFGPGTRLTVL.

J is TRBJ2-3 and V is TRBV2; the TRBD2 assignment by TCRdb is unverifiable without DNA. The germline gives CDR1 SNHLY, CDR2 FYNNEI. This CDR3 has 16 residues. The CDR3 loop is CASSKGLASSTDTQYF.

This rearrangement joins TRBV29-1 to TRBJ1-3. Germline V gene lookup returns CDR1 SQVTM and CDR2 ANQGSEA. This CDR3 comprises 12 residues. CDR3 sequence: CSAQTKGNTIYF.

This chain joins TRBV27 and TRBJ1-5; the TRBD1 assignment by TCRdb is unverifiable without DNA. This CDR3 is 16 amino acids long. CDR1 is MNHEY, CDR2 SMNVEV, per germline (reference sequence). This CDR3 is CASSSRTGTSNQPQHF.

CDR3 sequence: CSASDREHTEAFF. The V call is TRBV29-1, the J call TRBJ1-1; TCRdb returns TRBD1, unconfirmable since there is no DNA. Germline V gene sequence: CDR1 SQVTM, CDR2 ANQGSEA. The CDR3 is 13 residues long.

V gene TRBV19 combines with J gene TRBJ2-7; there is no DNA to check the TCRdb D call of TRBD1. CDR1 and CDR2 from the germline V gene are LNHDA and SQIVND (reference sequence). This CDR3 has 15 amino acids. CDR3 sequence: CASSILGARFYEQYF.

The V gene is TRBV12-3 or TRBV12-4, the J gene TRBJ2-1. The CDR3 has 13 residues. CDR3 loop: CASSLGYYNEQFF.

The chain has TRBV7-9 and TRBJ1-2. The CDR3 sequence is 11 residues long. Germline CDR1 SEHNR, CDR2 FQNEAQ (reference sequence). The CDR3 is CASSFGVSYTF.

J is TRBJ2-1 and V is TRBV3-1; the D call of TRBD2 rests on TCRdb alone, since no DNA is present to check it. Germline V gene sequence: CDR1 LGHDT, CDR2 YNNKEL (reference sequence). The CDR3 has 14 amino acids. The CDR3 sequence is CASSQDPSGRSKFF.

This chain links TRBV13 with TRBJ2-3; TCRdb reports TRBD2, a call that lacks DNA to check it against. The V gene's germline CDR1 is PRHDT and CDR2 FYEKMQ (reference sequence). CDR3 length: 17 residues. This chain's CDR3 is CASSLGAWGTSTDTQYF.

The gene calls are TRBV7-2 and TRBJ2-1; TCRdb's D call of TRBD2 is untestable without DNA. Germline-derived CDR1 and CDR2 are SGHTA and FQGNSA. The CDR3 runs 14 residues. The CDR3 reads CAVMTSGGYNEQFF.

The V call is TRBV21-1, the J call TRBJ1-1; no DNA is available, so the TRBD1 call from TCRdb remains unchecked. TRBV21-1 is a listed pseudogene. This CDR3 has 12 amino acids. The CDR3 sequence is CASMGPNTEAFF.

This chain joins TRBV7-2 and TRBJ2-7. From germline, CDR1 is SGHTA and CDR2 FQGNSA. The CDR3 extends over 11 amino acids. The chain's CDR3 is CASSLGIEQYF.